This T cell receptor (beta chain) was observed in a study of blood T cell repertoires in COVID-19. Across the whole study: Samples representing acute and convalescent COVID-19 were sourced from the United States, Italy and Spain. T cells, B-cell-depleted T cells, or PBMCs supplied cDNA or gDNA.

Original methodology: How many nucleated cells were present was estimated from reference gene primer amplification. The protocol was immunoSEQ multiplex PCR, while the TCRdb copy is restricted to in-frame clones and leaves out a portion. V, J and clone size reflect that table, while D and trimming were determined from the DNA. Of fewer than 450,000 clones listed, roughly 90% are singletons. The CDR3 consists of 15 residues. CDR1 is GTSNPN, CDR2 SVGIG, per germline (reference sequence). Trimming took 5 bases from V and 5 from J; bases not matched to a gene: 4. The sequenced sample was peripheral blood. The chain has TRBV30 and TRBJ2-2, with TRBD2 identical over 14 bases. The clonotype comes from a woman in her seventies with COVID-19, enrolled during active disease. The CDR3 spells CAWDGLAGGTGELFF. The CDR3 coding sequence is TGTGCCTGGGACGGACTAGCGGGGGGAACCGGGGAGCTGTTTTTT.